This T cell receptor (beta chain) appears in the sequencing data of a study of blood T cell repertoires in COVID-19. Background on the study: Donors in the United States, Italy and Spain gave samples during acute or convalescent COVID-19.

Trimming stripped 2 bases from V and 0 bases from J, with 11 bases between. In germline, CDR1 is LNHDA, CDR2 SQIVND (reference sequence). This CDR3 spans 16 amino acids. Original methodology: Quantification of nucleated cells was approximated via reference gene primer amplification. Here immunoSEQ multiplex PCR was the method, and the copy in TCRdb shows in-frame clones only, minus some. The V and J calls and clone size are taken from that table; D and trimming were inferred from the DNA. This sample yields about 200,000 clones, of which roughly 90% are seen a single time; around 1.6% belongs to the top ten. This clone was detected once.

This sequence originates from a young man with active or convalescent COVID-19. The V call is TRBV19, the J call TRBJ1-5; no reliable D call. What was sequenced was peripheral blood. In DNA form, the CDR3 reads TGTGCCAGTAGTATAATTCGAGGGAATAGCAATCAGCCCCAGCATTTT. This encodes CASSIIRGNSNQPQHF.